This T cell receptor beta chain emerged from a study of T cells after yellow fever vaccination. CDR3 size: 13 residues. V was clipped by 0 bases and J by 4 bases, with 4 bases between them. TCRdb re-called the 5' RACE reads through MiXCR, storing one row per CDR3 protein. The table has about 300,000 distinct CDR3 sequences, approximately 3.9% seen once; the top ten hold less than 25%. Many counts were recorded for this clonotype. The gene calls are TRBV12-3 or TRBV12-4 and TRBJ1-5; D call uncertain. The sample consisted of PBMCs, taken 5 days after the yellow fever booster vaccination. This receptor was identified in a man aged 18 to 30 who received the YFV17D yellow fever vaccine. The CDR3 reads CASSLAENQPQHF. The CDR3 DNA follows: TGTGCCAGCAGTTTAGCAGAGAATCAGCCCCAGCATTTT.